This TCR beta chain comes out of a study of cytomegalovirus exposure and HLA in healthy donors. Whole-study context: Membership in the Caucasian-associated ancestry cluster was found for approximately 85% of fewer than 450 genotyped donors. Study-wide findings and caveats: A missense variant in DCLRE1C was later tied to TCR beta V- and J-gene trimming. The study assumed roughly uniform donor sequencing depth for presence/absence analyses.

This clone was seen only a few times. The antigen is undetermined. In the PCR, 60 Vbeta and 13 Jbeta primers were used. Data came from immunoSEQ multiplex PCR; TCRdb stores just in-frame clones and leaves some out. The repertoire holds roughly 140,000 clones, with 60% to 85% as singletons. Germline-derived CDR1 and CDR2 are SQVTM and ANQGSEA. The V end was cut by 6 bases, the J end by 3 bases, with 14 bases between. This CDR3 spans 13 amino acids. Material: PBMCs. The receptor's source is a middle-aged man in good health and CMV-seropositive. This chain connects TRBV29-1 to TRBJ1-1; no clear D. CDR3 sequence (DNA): TGCAGCGTGGCCCGGGGATCGGACACTGAAGCTTTCTTT. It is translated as CSVARGSDTEAFF. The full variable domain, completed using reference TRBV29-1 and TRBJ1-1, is SAVISQKPSRDICQRGTSLTIQCQVDSQVTMMFWYRQQPGQSLTLIATANQGSEATYESGFVIDKFPISRPNLTFSTLTVSNMSPEDSSIYLCSVARGSDTEAFFGQGTRLTVV.